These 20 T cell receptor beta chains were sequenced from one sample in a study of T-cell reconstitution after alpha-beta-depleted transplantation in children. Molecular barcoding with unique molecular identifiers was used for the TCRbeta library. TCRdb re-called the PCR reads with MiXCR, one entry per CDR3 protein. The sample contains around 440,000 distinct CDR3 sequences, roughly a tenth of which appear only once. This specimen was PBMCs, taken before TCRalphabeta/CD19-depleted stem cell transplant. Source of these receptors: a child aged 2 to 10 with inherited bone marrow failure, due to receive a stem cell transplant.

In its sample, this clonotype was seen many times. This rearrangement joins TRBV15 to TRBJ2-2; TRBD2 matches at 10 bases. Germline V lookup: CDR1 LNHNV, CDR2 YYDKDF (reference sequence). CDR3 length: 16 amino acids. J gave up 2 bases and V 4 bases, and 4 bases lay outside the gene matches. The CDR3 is CATSTGLAANTGELFF. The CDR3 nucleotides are TGTGCCACCAGCACCGGACTAGCGGCCAACACCGGGGAGCTGTTTTTT.

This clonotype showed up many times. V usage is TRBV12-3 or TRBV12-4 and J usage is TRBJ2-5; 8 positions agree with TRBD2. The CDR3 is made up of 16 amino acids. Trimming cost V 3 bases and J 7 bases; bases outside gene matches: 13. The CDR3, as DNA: TGTGCCAGCAGTTTTACGGGAGGGATAGTCGGTAGGACCCAGTACTTC. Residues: CASSFTGGIVGRTQYF.

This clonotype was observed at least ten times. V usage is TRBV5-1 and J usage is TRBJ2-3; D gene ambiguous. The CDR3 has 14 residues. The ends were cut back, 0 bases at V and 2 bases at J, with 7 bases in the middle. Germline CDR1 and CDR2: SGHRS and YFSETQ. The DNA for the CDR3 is TGCGCCAGCAGCTTGGGCGCGACCACAGATACGCAGTATTTT. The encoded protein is CASSLGATTDTQYF.

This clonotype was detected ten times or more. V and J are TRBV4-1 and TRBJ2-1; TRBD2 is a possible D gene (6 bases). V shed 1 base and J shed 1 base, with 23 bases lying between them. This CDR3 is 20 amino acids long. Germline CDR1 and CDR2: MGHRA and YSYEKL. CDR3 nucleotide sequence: TGCGCCAGCAGCCAAGTTCCCGCCCCGATACGGCGGGATTCCTACAATGAGCAGTTCTTC. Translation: CASSQVPAPIRRDSYNEQFF.

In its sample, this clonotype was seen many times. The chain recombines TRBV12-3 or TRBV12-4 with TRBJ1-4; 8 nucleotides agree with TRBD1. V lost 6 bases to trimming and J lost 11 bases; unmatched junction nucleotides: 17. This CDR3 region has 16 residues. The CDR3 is CASSPRTGQGGLKLFF. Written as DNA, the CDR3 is TGTGCCAGCAGCCCGCGGACCGGACAGGGAGGTTTGAAACTGTTTTTT.

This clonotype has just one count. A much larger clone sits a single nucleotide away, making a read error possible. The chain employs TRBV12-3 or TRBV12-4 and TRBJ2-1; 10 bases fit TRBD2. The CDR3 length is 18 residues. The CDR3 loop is CASSFEAGGTVSYNDQFF. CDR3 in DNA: TGTGCCAGCAGTTTTGAAGCGGGAGGGACGGTAAGCTACAATGATCAGTTCTTC.

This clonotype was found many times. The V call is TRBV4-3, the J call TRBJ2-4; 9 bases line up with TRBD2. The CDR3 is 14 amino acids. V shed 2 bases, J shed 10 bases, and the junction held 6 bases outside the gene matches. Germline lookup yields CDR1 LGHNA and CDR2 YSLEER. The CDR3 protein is CASSQLAGAPIQYF. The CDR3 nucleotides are TGCGCCAGCAGCCAATTAGCGGGAGCCCCTATTCAGTACTTC.

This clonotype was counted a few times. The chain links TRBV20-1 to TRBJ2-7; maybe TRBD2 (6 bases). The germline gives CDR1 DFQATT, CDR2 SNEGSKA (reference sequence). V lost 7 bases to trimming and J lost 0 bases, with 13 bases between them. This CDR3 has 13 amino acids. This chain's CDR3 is CSVNSGSSYEQYF. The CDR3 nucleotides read TGCAGTGTAAATAGCGGTAGCTCCTACGAGCAGTACTTC.

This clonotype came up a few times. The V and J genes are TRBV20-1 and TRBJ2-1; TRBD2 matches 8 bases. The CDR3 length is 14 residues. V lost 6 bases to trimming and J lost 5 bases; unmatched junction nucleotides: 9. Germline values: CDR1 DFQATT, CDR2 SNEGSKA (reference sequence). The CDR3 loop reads CSAGGEREHNEQFF. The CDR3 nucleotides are TGCAGTGCCGGGGGGGAGCGGGAGCACAATGAGCAGTTCTTC.

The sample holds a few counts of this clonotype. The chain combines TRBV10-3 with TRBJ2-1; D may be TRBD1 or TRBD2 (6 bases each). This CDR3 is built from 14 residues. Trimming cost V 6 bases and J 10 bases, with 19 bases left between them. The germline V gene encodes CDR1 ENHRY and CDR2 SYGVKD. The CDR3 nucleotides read TGTGCCATCAGAAACGGGGGCGGGACGGGGGAGCAGTTCTTC. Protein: CAIRNGGGTGEQFF.

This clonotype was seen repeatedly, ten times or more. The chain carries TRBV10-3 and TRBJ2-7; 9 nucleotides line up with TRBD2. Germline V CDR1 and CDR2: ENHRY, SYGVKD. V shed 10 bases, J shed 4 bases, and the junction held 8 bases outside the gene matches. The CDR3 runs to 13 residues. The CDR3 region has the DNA TGTGCCACTGCGCAGCGGGAGGCTTACGAGCAGTACTTC. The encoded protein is CATAQREAYEQYF.

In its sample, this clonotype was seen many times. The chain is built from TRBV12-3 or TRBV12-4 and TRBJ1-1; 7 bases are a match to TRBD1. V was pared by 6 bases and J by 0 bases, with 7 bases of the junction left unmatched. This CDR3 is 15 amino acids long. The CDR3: CASRPQGQMNTEAFF. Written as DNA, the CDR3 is TGTGCCAGCAGACCCCAGGGACAGATGAACACTGAAGCTTTCTTT.

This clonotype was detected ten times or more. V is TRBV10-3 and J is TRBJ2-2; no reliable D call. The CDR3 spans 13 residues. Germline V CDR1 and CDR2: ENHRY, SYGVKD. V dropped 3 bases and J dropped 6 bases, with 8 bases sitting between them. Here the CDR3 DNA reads TGTGCCATCAGTGAACAGATCGCCGGGGAGCTGTTTTTT. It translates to CAISEQIAGELFF.

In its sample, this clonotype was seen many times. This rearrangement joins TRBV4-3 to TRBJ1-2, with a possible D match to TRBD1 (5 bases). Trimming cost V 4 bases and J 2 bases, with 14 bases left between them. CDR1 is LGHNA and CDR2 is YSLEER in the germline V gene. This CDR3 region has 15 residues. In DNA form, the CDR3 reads TGCGCCAGCAGCCTCGGGACGGACCCAAACTATGGCTACACCTTC. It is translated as CASSLGTDPNYGYTF.

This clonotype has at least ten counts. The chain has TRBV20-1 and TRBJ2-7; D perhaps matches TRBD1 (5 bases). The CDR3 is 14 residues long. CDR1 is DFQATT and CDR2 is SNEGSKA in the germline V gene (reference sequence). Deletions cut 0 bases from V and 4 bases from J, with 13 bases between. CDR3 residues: CSARDLGREYEQYF. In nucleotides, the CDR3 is TGCAGTGCTAGAGATCTGGGCAGGGAATACGAGCAGTACTTC.

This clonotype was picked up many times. CDR3 DNA sequence: TGTGCCAGCAGTTCCCCGGAGAGGTACGAGCAGTACTTC. Translating gives CASSSPERYEQYF. V gene TRBV12-3 or TRBV12-4 combines with J gene TRBJ2-7, with unresolved D. V gave up 4 bases and J gave up 4 bases, with 11 bases separating them. The CDR3 contains 13 residues.

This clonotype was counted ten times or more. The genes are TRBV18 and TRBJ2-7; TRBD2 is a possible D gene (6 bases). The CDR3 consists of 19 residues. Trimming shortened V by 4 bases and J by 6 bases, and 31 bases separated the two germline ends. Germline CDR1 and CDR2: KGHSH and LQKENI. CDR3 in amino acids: CASSLFAPNLLAEDREQYF. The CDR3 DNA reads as TGTGCCAGCTCACTCTTCGCCCCAAACCTTTTAGCGGAGGATCGCGAGCAGTACTTC.

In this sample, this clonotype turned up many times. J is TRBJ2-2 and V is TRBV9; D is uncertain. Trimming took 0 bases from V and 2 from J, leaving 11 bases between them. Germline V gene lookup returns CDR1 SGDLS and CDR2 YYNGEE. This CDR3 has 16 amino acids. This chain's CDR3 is CASSVAPSSNTGELFF. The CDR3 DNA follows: TGTGCCAGCAGCGTAGCCCCATCTTCAAACACCGGGGAGCTGTTTTTT.

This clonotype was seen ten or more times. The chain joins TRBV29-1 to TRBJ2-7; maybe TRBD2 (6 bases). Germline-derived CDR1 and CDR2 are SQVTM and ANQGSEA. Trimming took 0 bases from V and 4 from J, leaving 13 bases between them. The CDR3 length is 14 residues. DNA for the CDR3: TGCAGCGTTGAAGATCCGGGCGGGGAATACGAGCAGTACTTC. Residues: CSVEDPGGEYEQYF.

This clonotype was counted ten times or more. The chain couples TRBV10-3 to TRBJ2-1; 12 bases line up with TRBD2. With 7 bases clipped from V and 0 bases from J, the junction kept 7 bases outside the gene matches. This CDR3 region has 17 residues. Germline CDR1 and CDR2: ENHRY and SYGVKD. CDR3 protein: CAIKTSGRQNSYNEQFF. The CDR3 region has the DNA TGTGCCATCAAAACTAGCGGGAGGCAAAACTCCTACAATGAGCAGTTCTTC.